What follows are 26 T cell receptor beta chains derived from one specimen sequenced in a study of cytomegalovirus exposure and HLA in healthy donors. Data came from immunoSEQ multiplex PCR; TCRdb stores just in-frame clones and leaves some out. This sample has some 250,000 clones, with about 92% found just once. Sequencing was performed on PBMCs. The receptors here all came from a woman aged 25 to 45 in good health and CMV-seronegative.

The rearrangement links TRBV27 to TRBJ2-1; a weak D match, TRBD2 (5 bases). Per the germline V gene, CDR1 is MNHEY and CDR2 is SMNVEV (reference sequence). The length of the CDR3 is 13 residues. V was shortened by 6 bases and J by 10 bases, with 16 bases between the two germline ends. The CDR3 DNA follows: TGTGCCAGCAGGGTCCTTCGGACGGGGGAGCAGTTCTTC. Translating it yields CASRVLRTGEQFF.

This chain links TRBV5-1 with TRBJ1-1; 11 positions agree with TRBD1. This CDR3 has 16 residues. Germline V gives CDR1 SGHRS, CDR2 YFSETQ. With 4 bases clipped from V and 4 bases from J, the junction kept 9 bases outside the gene matches. CDR3 sequence reads: CASSPFSGTGGTEAFF. As DNA, the CDR3 is TGCGCCAGCAGCCCCTTCTCCGGGACAGGGGGCACTGAAGCTTTCTTT.

The CDR3 is CASSVNYEQYF. In nucleotides, the CDR3 is TGTGCCAGCAGTGTTAACTACGAGCAGTACTTC. The chain has TRBV6-1 and TRBJ2-7; D ambiguous. Deletions cut 4 bases from V and 3 bases from J, with 4 bases between. The germline V gene has CDR1 MNHNS and CDR2 SASEGT. This CDR3 region has 11 residues.

J is TRBJ2-1 and V is TRBV7-6; 11 bases line up with TRBD2. Germline CDR1 reads SGHVS; CDR2 reads FNYEAQ. Unmatched junction bases numbered 4, after V lost 1 base and J lost 5 bases. This CDR3 spans 16 amino acids. CDR3 in amino acids: CASSLVGSGRDNEQFF. The CDR3 DNA follows: TGTGCCAGCAGCTTAGTCGGTAGCGGGAGGGACAATGAGCAGTTCTTC.

The chain is built from TRBV10-2 and TRBJ2-7; perhaps D is TRBD1 or TRBD2 (5 bases each). The CDR3 spans 12 residues. The germline gives CDR1 WSHSY, CDR2 SAAADI. V lost 7 bases and J 5 bases, leaving 12 bases between the germline ends. The CDR3 DNA sequence: TGCGCCAGCAAGGGACCATCAGACGAGCAGTACTTC. As protein: CASKGPSDEQYF.

V gene TRBV27 combines with J gene TRBJ2-7; no clear D. CDR1 and CDR2 from the germline V gene are MNHEY and SMNVEV (reference sequence). V was trimmed by 6 bases and J by 2 bases, leaving 17 bases between them. The CDR3 covers 15 residues. The CDR3 region has the DNA TGTGCCAGCAGGTTCCTGGGCGGCAGACCCTACGAGCAGTACTTC. Translated: CASRFLGGRPYEQYF.

In regard to this clone: The same CDR3 arises from other DNA sequences in this sample as well. The rearrangement links TRBV9 to TRBJ2-2; D perhaps matches TRBD1 (6 bases). Germline CDR1 is SGDLS and CDR2 is YYNGEE. V was pared by 2 bases and J by 8 bases, with 7 bases between. The CDR3 has 12 residues. In DNA, the CDR3 is TGTGCCAGCAGCGTGGGGACAGGGGAGCTGTTTTTT. Protein: CASSVGTGELFF. The full variable domain, rest sourced from reference TRBV9 and TRBJ2-2, is DSGVTQTPKHLITATGQRVTLRCSPRSGDLSVYWYQQSLDQGLQFLIQYYNGEERAKGNILERFSAQQFPDLHSELNLSSLELGDSALYFCASSVGTGELFFGEGSRLTVL.

The V and J genes are TRBV28 and TRBJ2-1; maybe TRBD2 (5 bases). The CDR3 has 16 amino acids. V was trimmed by 5 bases and J by 6 bases, leaving 20 bases between them. Germline lookup yields CDR1 MDHEN and CDR2 SYDVKM. This CDR3 reads CASSPRGGSDGNEQFF. The DNA for the CDR3 is TGTGCCAGCAGTCCCCGGGGTGGGAGTGACGGCAATGAGCAGTTCTTC.

A note on this clone: Sequence at one end of the junction differs from germline and may be a read error. The chain combines TRBV27 with TRBJ2-7; perhaps TRBD1 as D (6 bases). Germline CDR1 MNHEY, CDR2 SMNVEV (reference sequence). This CDR3 spans 11 amino acids. As DNA, the CDR3 is TGTGCCAGCAGTAACCGACAGGCCACCTTGTTC. This codes for CASSNRQATLF.

This clone has only one observation. This chain connects TRBV6-5 to TRBJ2-7; possibly TRBD1 for D (6 bases). This CDR3 is 12 amino acids long. The V gene's germline CDR1 is MNHEY and CDR2 SVGAGI. V was pared by 5 bases and J by 9 bases, with 14 bases between. Written as DNA, the CDR3 is TGTGCCAGCAGTCAAGGGGGATGGGGGCAGTACTTC. This gives the protein CASSQGGWGQYF.

The chain carries TRBV4-1 and TRBJ2-7, with 9 bases fitting TRBD1. Germline V CDR1 and CDR2: MGHRA, YSYEKL. The CDR3 is made up of 15 amino acids. V shed 0 bases and J 5 bases; nucleotides not matched to a gene: 5. In DNA, the CDR3 is TGCGCCAGCAGCCAAGAATGGGGACAGGGAAACGAGCAGTACTTC. This translates into CASSQEWGQGNEQYF.

This clone occurred once. The chain combines TRBV28 with TRBJ1-2; D is undetermined. Trimming pared 2 bases from V and 4 bases from J, leaving 14 bases between. The CDR3 is 15 residues long. The germline V gene encodes CDR1 MDHEN and CDR2 SYDVKM. The CDR3 spells CASSLTRRTLYGYTF. The CDR3 region has the DNA TGTGCCAGCAGTTTAACAAGAAGGACCCTCTATGGCTACACCTTC.

The chain joins TRBV27 to TRBJ2-5; D call uncertain. Germline V lookup: CDR1 MNHEY, CDR2 SMNVEV (reference sequence). The CDR3 totals 9 residues. The V end lost 7 bases, the J end lost 5 bases, and 2 bases lay between the germline ends. The CDR3 DNA reads as TGTGCCAGCACGGAGACCCAGTACTTC. It translates to CASTETQYF.

This chain uses TRBV30 with TRBJ2-1; 7 bases agree with TRBD2. The germline V gene encodes CDR1 GTSNPN and CDR2 SVGIG (reference sequence). Trimming took 3 bases from V and 6 from J; bases not matched to a gene: 2. The CDR3 runs 12 residues. The CDR3 bases are TGTGCCTGGAGACTAGCGTCCAATGAGCAGTTCTTC. Its translation: CAWRLASNEQFF.

The V and J genes are TRBV5-1 and TRBJ1-5; TRBD1 matches at 7 bases. Trimming removed 4 bases from V and 4 bases from J; junction bases left unmatched: 5. The germline gives CDR1 SGHRS, CDR2 YFSETQ. The CDR3 totals 14 residues. The CDR3, as DNA: TGCGCCAGCAGCCCCGGGACAGTAAATCAGCCCCAGCATTTT. This codes for CASSPGTVNQPQHF.

The CDR3 spells CAWSSGDREATDTQYF. CDR3 in DNA: TGTGCCTGGAGTTCCGGGGATCGAGAAGCCACAGATACGCAGTATTTT. The chain links TRBV30 to TRBJ2-3, with TRBD2 as a possible D gene (5 bases). The V end lost 2 bases, the J end lost 2 bases, and 17 bases lay between the germline ends. This CDR3 is 16 amino acids long. Looked up from germline, CDR1 is GTSNPN and CDR2 is SVGIG (reference sequence).

The chain combines TRBV5-6 with TRBJ2-1, with TRBD2 matching over 8 bases. V shed 0 bases and J 2 bases; nucleotides not matched to a gene: 13. The germline V gene has CDR1 SGHDT and CDR2 YYEEEE. The length of the CDR3 is 19 residues. CDR3 residues: CASSLVDWPGGFPYNEQFF. CDR3 in DNA: TGTGCCAGCAGCTTGGTAGATTGGCCGGGAGGGTTTCCCTACAATGAGCAGTTCTTC.

The gene calls are TRBV9 and TRBJ2-1, with 10 nucleotides matching TRBD2. The CDR3 has 16 residues. J gave up 7 bases and V 1 base, and 8 bases lay outside the gene matches. Germline lookup yields CDR1 SGDLS and CDR2 YYNGEE. This CDR3 is CASSVRTSGSLNEQFF. DNA of the CDR3: TGTGCCAGCAGCGTAAGGACTAGCGGCTCTCTAAATGAGCAGTTCTTC.

CDR3: CASSSRRGRMNTEAFF. The CDR3 DNA sequence: TGTGCCAGCAGTTCCCGACGGGGGCGGATGAACACTGAAGCTTTCTTT. The chain combines TRBV6-7 with TRBJ1-1; D is possibly TRBD1 (6 bases). TRBV6-7 has ORF status, its function being uncertain. This CDR3 is 16 amino acids long. V dropped 4 bases and J dropped 0 bases, with 15 bases sitting between them.

This clone was seen only once. The rearrangement joins TRBV4-2 to TRBJ2-1; 7 bases line up with TRBD2. With 1 base clipped from V and 4 bases from J, the junction kept 4 bases outside the gene matches. This CDR3 is 15 amino acids long. Germline values: CDR1 LGHNA, CDR2 YNFKEQ. The CDR3 is CASSQGLAAYNEQFF. CDR3 nucleotide sequence: TGTGCCAGCAGCCAAGGGCTAGCGGCGTACAATGAGCAGTTCTTC.

The chain employs TRBV29-1 and TRBJ2-2, with D uncertain. V was pared by 0 bases and J by 5 bases, with 13 bases between. CDR1 is SQVTM, CDR2 ANQGSEA, per germline. This CDR3 spans 15 amino acids. The CDR3: CSVEDPKGWTGELFF. Written as DNA, the CDR3 is TGCAGCGTTGAAGACCCAAAGGGTTGGACCGGGGAGCTGTTTTTT.

This clone was picked up one time. The V call is TRBV9, the J call TRBJ2-3; unclear D gene. CDR1 SGDLS and CDR2 YYNGEE come from the germline V gene. V lost 0 bases and J lost 1, with 6 bases in between. The CDR3 covers 14 residues. CDR3 amino acids: CASSVGWGTDTQYF. CDR3 nucleotide sequence: TGTGCCAGCAGCGTAGGCTGGGGCACAGATACGCAGTATTTT.

The chain employs TRBV13 and TRBJ2-7; 11 bases are a match to TRBD2. This CDR3 comprises 14 residues. J lost 6 bases, V lost 6 bases, and 7 bases had no gene match. CDR1 is PRHDT and CDR2 is FYEKMQ in the germline V gene (reference sequence). The CDR3 loop reads CASRSSGRAPEQYF. Here the CDR3 DNA reads TGTGCCAGCAGGAGTAGCGGGAGGGCCCCCGAGCAGTACTTC. The whole variable domain, remainder taken from reference TRBV13 and TRBJ2-7, is AAGVIQSPRHLIKEKRETATLKCYPIPRHDTVYWYQQGPGQDPQFLISFYEKMQSDKGSIPDRFSAQQFSDYHSELNMSSLELGDSALYFCASRSSGRAPEQYFGPGTRLTVT.

This chain connects TRBV15 to TRBJ1-1; no clear D gene. The V end lost 4 bases, the J end lost 2 bases, and 2 bases lay between the germline ends. Germline V gene sequence: CDR1 LNHNV, CDR2 YYDKDF (reference sequence). The CDR3 covers 11 residues. Written as DNA, the CDR3 is TGTGCCACCAGCAAAAACACTGAAGCTTTCTTT. Its translation: CATSKNTEAFF.

The chain links TRBV5-4 to TRBJ2-1; 8 bases align to TRBD2. The CDR3 is 15 residues long. Looked up from germline, CDR1 is SGHNT and CDR2 is YYREEE (reference sequence). Trimming at V came to 6 bases and at J to 0 bases, leaving 5 bases not matched to a gene. The CDR3 DNA reads TGTGCCAGCACAGATAGCGGGATCTCCTACAATGAGCAGTTCTTC. Translated, it gives CASTDSGISYNEQFF.

This chain joins TRBV29-1 and TRBJ2-7, with a tentative D call TRBD2 (6 bases). The length of the CDR3 is 12 residues. Per the germline V gene, CDR1 is SQVTM and CDR2 is ANQGSEA. V lost 4 bases, J lost 7 bases, and 14 bases lay in between. The CDR3 DNA follows: TGCAGCGTTGCCGGGCCCGCGGGAGAGCAGTACTTC. Its protein is CSVAGPAGEQYF.